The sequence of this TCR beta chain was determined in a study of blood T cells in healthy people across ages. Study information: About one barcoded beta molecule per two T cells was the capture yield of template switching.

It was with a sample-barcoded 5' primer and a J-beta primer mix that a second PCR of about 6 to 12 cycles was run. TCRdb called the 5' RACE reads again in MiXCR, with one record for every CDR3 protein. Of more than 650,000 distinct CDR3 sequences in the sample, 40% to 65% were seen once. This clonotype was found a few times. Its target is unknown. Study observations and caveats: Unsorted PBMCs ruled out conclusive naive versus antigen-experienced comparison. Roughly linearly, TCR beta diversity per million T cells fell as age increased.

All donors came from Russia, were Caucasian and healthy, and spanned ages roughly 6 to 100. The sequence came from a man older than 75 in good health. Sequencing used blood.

CDR3 sequence reads: CASSLDEGYEQYF. In DNA, the CDR3 is TGTGCCAGCAGCTTGGACGAGGGCTACGAGCAGTACTTC. V usage is TRBV5-4 and J usage is TRBJ2-5; possible D gene TRBD2, 5 bases. The better agreement between TRBJ2-7 and the DNA end casts doubt on the J call. Germline V gene sequence: CDR1 SGHNT, CDR2 YYREEE (reference sequence). The CDR3 consists of 13 residues.